These T cell receptor beta chains were read from a single sample in a study of blood T cells in healthy people across ages. MiXCR was run by TCRdb on the 5' RACE reads, yielding one entry per CDR3 protein. The sample comprises hundreds of thousands of distinct CDR3 sequences, 52% of which are singletons, and approximately 13% rests with the top ten. Sequenced material: blood. The receptors come from a woman at least 80 years old in good health. The CDR3 runs from the conserved cysteine through the conserved F or W. A D gene is named only where the DNA matches it firmly. Rows may omit the clone size; those that give it use once, few, many or a size class.

abundance,d_gene,j_gene,v_gene,CDR3nt,CDR3aa
-,TRBD1,TRBJ2-7,TRBV29-1,TGCAGCGTCGCGACAGGGCTCGACGAGCAGTACTTC,CSVATGLDEQYF
once,-,TRBJ2-1,TRBV6-5,TGTGCCAGCAACACTTTGGACAATGAGCAGTTCTTC,CASNTLDNEQFF
-,-,TRBJ1-6,TRBV7-2,TGTGCCAGCAGCTCAGACAGTTATTCACCCCTCCACTTT,CASSSDSYSPLHF
many,TRBD1,TRBJ2-1,TRBV29-1,TGCAGCGCCACCGGGACAGTCTCCTACAATGAGCAGTTCTTC,CSATGTVSYNEQFF
-,-,TRBJ2-7,TRBV7-9,TGTGCCAGCAGCCCAATCGGGTCTCCTACCGAGCAGTACTTC,CASSPIGSPTEQYF
many,-,TRBJ2-1,TRBV2,TGTGCCGGGGGACTCCTCAATGAGCAGTTCTTC,CAGGLLNEQFF
once,-,TRBJ2-1,TRBV3-1,TGTGCCAGCAGCCAAGAGGGCCAACTCTCATACAATGAGCAGTTCTTC,CASSQEGQLSYNEQFF
-,-,TRBJ2-7,TRBV28,TGTGCCAGCAGTTTATCGGACATTTCAAGCTACGAGCAGTACTTC,CASSLSDISSYEQYF
many,-,TRBJ2-7,TRBV20-1,TGCAGTGCTAGAGGGTTGGGGCTAGCTGAGACCTACGAGCAGTACTTC,CSARGLGLAETYEQYF
-,-,TRBJ2-7,TRBV12-3/TRBV12-4,TGTGCCAGCAGGGAAAGCGACGGATACGAGCAGTACTTC,CASRESDGYEQYF
many,TRBD1,TRBJ2-7,TRBV5-1,TGCGCCAGCAGACTCGACGAAGGGACAGGGTACGAGCAGTACTTC,CASRLDEGTGYEQYF
-,-,TRBJ2-6,TRBV9,TGTGCCAGCAGCCCCAGACAGGCTATCTCTGGGGCCAACGTCCTGACTTTC,CASSPRQAISGANVLTF
-,TRBD2,TRBJ2-5,TRBV7-2,TGTGCCAGCAGCTCCGGACTAGCGGGAGCCAATGAGCAGTACTTC,CASSSGLAGANEQYF
-,TRBD2,TRBJ2-7,TRBV20-1,TGCAGTGGGGGAGGGGCCACCTCGTCCTACGAGCAGTACTTC,CSGGGATSSYEQYF
-,TRBD2,TRBJ2-4,TRBV12-3/TRBV12-4,TGTGCCAGCAGTCACACTAGCGGCCTAGCCAAAAACATTCAGTACTTC,CASSHTSGLAKNIQYF
few,-,TRBJ2-3,TRBV6-5,TGTGCCAGCAGTTACTCTGCGGGTAGGGATACGCAGTATTTT,CASSYSAGRDTQYF
-,-,TRBJ2-5,TRBV20-1,TGCAGTGCTAGTCACACTTTAGAGACCCAGTACTTC,CSASHTLETQYF
many,TRBD2,TRBJ2-1,TRBV10-3,TGTGCCATCAGTGATGGGCGGGGGACCTACAATGAGCAGTTCTTC,CAISDGRGTYNEQFF
many,-,TRBJ2-3,TRBV7-2,TGTGCCAGCAGCACCTTGTCAGATACGCAGTATTTT,CASSTLSDTQYF
-,TRBD2,TRBJ2-1,TRBV6-2/TRBV6-3,TGTGCCAGCAGTCATCGGGCTAGCGGGGGGGAGTACAATGAGCAGTTCTTC,CASSHRASGGEYNEQFF
many,TRBD1,TRBJ2-7,TRBV27,TGTGCCAGCAGTTTAGGGGGACAGGGAACCTACGAGCAGTACTTC,CASSLGGQGTYEQYF
few,TRBD1,TRBJ2-7,TRBV20-1,TGCAGTGCTAGAGATTGGGGACAGGGATCCTACGAGCAGTACTTC,CSARDWGQGSYEQYF
few,TRBD1,TRBJ1-1,TRBV27,TGTGCCAGCAGTGCCGCCGGGACAGGGCGAACTGAAGCTTTCTTT,CASSAAGTGRTEAFF
-,-,TRBJ1-2,TRBV5-6,TGTGCCAGCAGCTTGGGTAGCAATGGCTACACCTTC,CASSLGSNGYTF